This T cell receptor beta chain was captured in a study of early T cells in non-severe SARS-CoV-2 infection. CDR1 MNHEY and CDR2 SVGAGI come from the germline V gene. The CDR3 extends over 14 amino acids. V dropped 5 bases and J dropped 7 bases, with 15 bases sitting between them. TCRdb re-called the 5' RACE reads through MiXCR, storing one row per CDR3 protein. The sample comprises about 85,000 distinct CDR3 sequences, approximately 15% of which are singletons, and approximately 7.5% rests with the top ten. The chain links TRBV6-5 to TRBJ2-1; D is unclear. The receptor was isolated from an adult who was a healthcare worker with PCR-confirmed SARS-CoV-2 infection or an uninfected control (not recorded which). The sample comprised whole blood. The CDR3 reads CASSDTAGWNEQFF. CDR3 bases: TGTGCCAGCAGTGACACAGCCGGGTGGAATGAGCAGTTCTTC.